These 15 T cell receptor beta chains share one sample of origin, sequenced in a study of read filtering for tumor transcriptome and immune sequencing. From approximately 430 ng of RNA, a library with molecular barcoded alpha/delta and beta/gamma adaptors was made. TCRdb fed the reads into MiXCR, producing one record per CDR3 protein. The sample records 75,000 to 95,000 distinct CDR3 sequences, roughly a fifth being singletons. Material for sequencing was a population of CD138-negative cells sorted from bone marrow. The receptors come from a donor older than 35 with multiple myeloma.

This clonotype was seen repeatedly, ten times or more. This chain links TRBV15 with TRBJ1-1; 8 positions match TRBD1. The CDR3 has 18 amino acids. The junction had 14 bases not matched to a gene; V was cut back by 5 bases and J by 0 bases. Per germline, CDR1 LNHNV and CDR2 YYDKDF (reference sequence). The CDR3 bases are TGTGCCACCAGCCTGATTGTTTGGACAGGGAGAATGAACACTGAAGCTTTCTTT. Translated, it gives CATSLIVWTGRMNTEAFF.

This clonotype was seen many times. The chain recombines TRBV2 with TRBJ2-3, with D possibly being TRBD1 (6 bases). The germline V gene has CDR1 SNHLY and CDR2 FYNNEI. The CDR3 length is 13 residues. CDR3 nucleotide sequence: TGTGCGAGAGGGGGATCCGGCACAGATACGCAGTATTTT. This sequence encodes CARGGSGTDTQYF.

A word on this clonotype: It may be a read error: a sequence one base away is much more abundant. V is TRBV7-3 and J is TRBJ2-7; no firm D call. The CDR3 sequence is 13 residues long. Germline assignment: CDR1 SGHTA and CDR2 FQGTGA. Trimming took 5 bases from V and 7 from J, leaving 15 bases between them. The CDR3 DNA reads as TGTGCCAGCAGCCCATCCCCTTTAGGGGAGCAGTACTTC. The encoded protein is CASSPSPLGEQYF.

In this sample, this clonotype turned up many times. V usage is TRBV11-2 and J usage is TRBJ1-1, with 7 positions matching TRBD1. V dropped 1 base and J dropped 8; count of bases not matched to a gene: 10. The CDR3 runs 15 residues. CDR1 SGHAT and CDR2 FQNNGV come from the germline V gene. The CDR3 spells CASSLGGGRREEAFF. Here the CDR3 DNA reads TGTGCCAGCAGCTTAGGAGGGGGCAGACGTGAAGAAGCTTTCTTT.

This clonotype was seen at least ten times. In DNA, the CDR3 is TGCGCCAGCAGCTCAGGGACGCTCTTACAGACCCAGTACTTC. Translating gives CASSSGTLLQTQYF. This chain links TRBV5-1 with TRBJ2-5; either TRBD1 or TRBD2 may supply D (5 bases each). In germline, CDR1 is SGHRS, CDR2 YFSETQ. The CDR3 has 14 amino acids. The V gene lost 3 bases and the J gene lost 6 bases, with 15 bases spanning the gap. The entire variable domain, with the rest obtained from reference TRBV5-1 and TRBJ2-5, is as follows: KAGVTQTPRYLIKTRGQQVTLSCSPISGHRSVSWYQQTPGQGLQFLFEYFSETQRNKGNFPGRFSGRQFSNSRSEMNVSTLELGDSALYLCASSSGTLLQTQYFGPGTRLLVL.

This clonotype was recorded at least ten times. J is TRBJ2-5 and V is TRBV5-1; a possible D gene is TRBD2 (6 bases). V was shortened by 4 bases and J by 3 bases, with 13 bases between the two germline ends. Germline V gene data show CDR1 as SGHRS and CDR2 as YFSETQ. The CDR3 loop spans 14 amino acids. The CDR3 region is CASSPGLGEETQYF. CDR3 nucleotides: TGCGCCAGCAGCCCGGGACTCGGGGAAGAGACCCAGTACTTC.

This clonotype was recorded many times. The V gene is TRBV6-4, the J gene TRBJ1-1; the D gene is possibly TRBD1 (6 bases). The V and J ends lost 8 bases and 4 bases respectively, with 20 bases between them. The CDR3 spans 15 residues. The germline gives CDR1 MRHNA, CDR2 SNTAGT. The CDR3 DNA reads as TGTGCCAGCTCACCTGGGGGGGGGCGCCGCACTGAAGCTTTCTTT. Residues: CASSPGGGRRTEAFF.

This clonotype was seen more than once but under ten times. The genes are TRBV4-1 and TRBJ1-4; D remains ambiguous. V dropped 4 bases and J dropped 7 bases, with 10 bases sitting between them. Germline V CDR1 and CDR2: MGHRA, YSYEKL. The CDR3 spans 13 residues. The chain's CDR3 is CASSLLVGEKLFF. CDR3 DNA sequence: TGCGCCAGCAGCCTTCTAGTCGGTGAAAAACTGTTTTTT.

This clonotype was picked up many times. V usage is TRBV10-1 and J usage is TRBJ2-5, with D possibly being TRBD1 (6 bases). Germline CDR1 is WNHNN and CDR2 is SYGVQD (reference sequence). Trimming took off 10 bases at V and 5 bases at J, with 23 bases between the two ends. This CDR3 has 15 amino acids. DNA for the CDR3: TGCGCCATGTCCTTGGGGGCACAAAACCCTGAGACCCAGTACTTC. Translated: CAMSLGAQNPETQYF.

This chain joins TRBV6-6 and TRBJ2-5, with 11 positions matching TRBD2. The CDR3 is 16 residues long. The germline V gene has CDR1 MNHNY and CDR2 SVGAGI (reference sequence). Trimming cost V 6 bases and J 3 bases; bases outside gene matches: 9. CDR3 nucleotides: TGTGCCAGCAGACCACCGGGACTAGCGGAAAAAGAGACCCAGTACTTC. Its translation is CASRPPGLAEKETQYF.

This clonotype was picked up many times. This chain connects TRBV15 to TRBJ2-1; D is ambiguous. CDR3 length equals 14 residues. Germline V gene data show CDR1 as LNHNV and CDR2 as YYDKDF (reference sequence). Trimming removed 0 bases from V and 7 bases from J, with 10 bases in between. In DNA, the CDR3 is TGTGCCACCAGCAGAGATTGGTTTGATAATGAGCAGTTCTTC. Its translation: CATSRDWFDNEQFF. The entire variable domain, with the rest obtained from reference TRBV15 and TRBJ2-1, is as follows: DAMVIQNPRYQVTQFGKPVTLSCSQTLNHNVMYWYQQKSSQAPKLLFHYYDKDFNNEADTPDNFQSRRPNTSFCFLDIRSPGLGDTAMYLCATSRDWFDNEQFFGPGTRLTVL.

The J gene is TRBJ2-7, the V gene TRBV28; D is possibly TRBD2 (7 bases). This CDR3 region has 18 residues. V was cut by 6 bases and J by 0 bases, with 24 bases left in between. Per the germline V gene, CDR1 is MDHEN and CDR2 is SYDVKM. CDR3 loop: CASSPNGRGGRSSYEQYF. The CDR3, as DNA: TGTGCCAGCAGCCCCAATGGTCGCGGGGGCCGGAGCTCCTACGAGCAGTACTTC.

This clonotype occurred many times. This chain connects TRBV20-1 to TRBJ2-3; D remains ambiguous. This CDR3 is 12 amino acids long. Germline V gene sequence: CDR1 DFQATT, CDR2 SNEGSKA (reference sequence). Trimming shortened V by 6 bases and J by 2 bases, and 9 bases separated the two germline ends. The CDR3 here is CSANEITDTQYF. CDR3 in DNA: TGCAGTGCAAACGAGATCACAGATACGCAGTATTTT.

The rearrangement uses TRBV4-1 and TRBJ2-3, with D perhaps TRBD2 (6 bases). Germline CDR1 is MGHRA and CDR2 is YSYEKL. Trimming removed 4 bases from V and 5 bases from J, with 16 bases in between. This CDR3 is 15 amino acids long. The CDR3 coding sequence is TGCGCCAGCAGCCCTTTGGGGAGGCCCAAAGATACGCAGTATTTT. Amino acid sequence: CASSPLGRPKDTQYF.

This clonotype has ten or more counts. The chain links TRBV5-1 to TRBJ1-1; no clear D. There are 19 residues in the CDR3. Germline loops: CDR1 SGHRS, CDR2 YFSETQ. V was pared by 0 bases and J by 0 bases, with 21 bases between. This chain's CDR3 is CASSLVLAREGVLNTEAFF. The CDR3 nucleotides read TGCGCCAGCAGCTTGGTTCTGGCCCGTGAAGGTGTGTTGAACACTGAAGCTTTCTTT. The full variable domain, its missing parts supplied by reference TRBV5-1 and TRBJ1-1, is KAGVTQTPRYLIKTRGQQVTLSCSPISGHRSVSWYQQTPGQGLQFLFEYFSETQRNKGNFPGRFSGRQFSNSRSEMNVSTLELGDSALYLCASSLVLAREGVLNTEAFFGQGTRLTVV.